The T cell receptor (beta chain) under discussion was sequenced for a study of cytomegalovirus exposure and HLA in healthy donors. Amplification used 60 Vbeta primers and 13 Jbeta primers. This table comes from immunoSEQ multiplex PCR, and its TCRdb copy is limited to in-frame clones, with some not included. Among around 67,000 clones listed, around 63% were seen once. J was trimmed by 11 bases and V by 1 base; bases with no gene match: 7. The CDR3 totals 13 residues. In germline, CDR1 is LGHNT, CDR2 FRNRAP. Sequences were obtained from PBMCs. The chain couples TRBV12-5 to TRBJ1-1, with 7 nucleotides matching TRBD1. The receptor was derived from a woman in her 30s in good health and CMV-seronegative. CDR3 residues: CASGLGQGWGAFF. CDR3 sequence (DNA): TGTGCTAGTGGTTTGGGACAGGGTTGGGGGGCTTTCTTT.